The 27 T cell receptor beta chains below all came from one sample that was sequenced in a study of human T cells and chemical hapten exposure. Via MiXCR, TCRdb re-called the RACE reads, giving one row per CDR3 protein. The sample shows around 350,000 distinct CDR3 sequences, about 5.4% of them seen only once. Time point defined: pre-sensitization, week 0. Documented treatment: therapeutic diphenylcyclopropenone sensitization with weekly scalp DPC. Sequencing used whole blood, obtained in connection with sensitization to the hapten diphenylcyclopropenone (DPC). These receptors all come from a woman between 18 and 29 years old with alopecia areata. Some clones in this sample may be carry-over from other donors' samples.

This clonotype occurred many times. The V and J genes are TRBV24-1 and TRBJ1-1; a possible D gene is TRBD1 (5 bases). This CDR3 has 13 amino acids. The V and J ends lost 3 bases and 3 bases respectively, with 7 bases between them. Germline V gives CDR1 KGHDR, CDR2 SFDVKD. The CDR3, as DNA: TGTGCCACCAGTGATGGGGGGTACACTGAAGCTTTCTTT. It specifies CATSDGGYTEAFF.

This clonotype has more than one count but fewer than ten. This chain links TRBV29-1 with TRBJ2-2; D ambiguous. The germline V gene encodes CDR1 SQVTM and CDR2 ANQGSEA. The V end was cut by 0 bases, the J end by 2 bases, with 7 bases between. CDR3 length: 14 amino acids. The CDR3 DNA is TGCAGCGTTGAAGAGACGTCAAACACCGGGGAGCTGTTTTTT. Amino acid sequence: CSVEETSNTGELFF.

This clonotype has a count of ten or more. The rearrangement uses TRBV9 and TRBJ2-1; no clear D gene. The CDR3 covers 16 residues. Germline CDR1 SGDLS, CDR2 YYNGEE. Trimming took 0 bases from V and 0 from J, leaving 10 bases between them. The DNA for the CDR3 is TGTGCCAGCAGCGTAGGCCAGGAAAGCTCCTACAATGAGCAGTTCTTC. Amino acid sequence: CASSVGQESSYNEQFF.

This clonotype showed up many times. The chain combines TRBV12-3 or TRBV12-4 with TRBJ2-5, with 12 bases matching TRBD2. This CDR3 spans 15 amino acids. V was pared by 10 bases and J by 2 bases, with 8 bases of the junction left unmatched. The CDR3, as DNA: TGTGCCACCTCTAGCGGGGGGGCGAATCAAGAGACCCAGTACTTC. Translating it yields CATSSGGANQETQYF.

The J gene is TRBJ1-2, the V gene TRBV20-1; 9 bases align to TRBD1. V was clipped by 2 bases and J by 8 bases; unmatched bases: 6. Germline assignment: CDR1 DFQATT and CDR2 SNEGSKA (reference sequence). The CDR3 length is 13 residues. CDR3 protein: CSARKTGGEGYTF. CDR3 DNA sequence: TGCAGTGCTAGAAAAACAGGGGGCGAAGGCTACACCTTC.

This clonotype was picked up a small number of times. The rearrangement links TRBV6-6 to TRBJ2-7; D is undetermined. Per the germline V gene, CDR1 is MNHNY and CDR2 is SVGAGI (reference sequence). The CDR3 is made up of 16 amino acids. V lost 0 bases and J 6 bases, leaving 18 bases between the germline ends. CDR3 protein: CASSYSTKGPAAEQYF. For the CDR3, the DNA is TGTGCCAGCAGTTACTCGACGAAGGGCCCCGCCGCCGAGCAGTACTTC.

This clonotype was counted only a few times. This chain connects TRBV6-2 or TRBV6-3 to TRBJ1-6; D might be TRBD1 (5 bases). CDR3 length equals 15 residues. Germline values: CDR1 MNHEY, CDR2 SVGEGT. The germline V and J ends were trimmed by 6 bases and 10 bases, with 19 bases remaining between them. The CDR3 sequence: CASSLLEKGRSPLHF. In DNA form, the CDR3 reads TGTGCCAGCAGCCTCCTTGAGAAGGGACGGTCACCCCTCCACTTT.

This clonotype has just a few counts. This chain connects TRBV2 to TRBJ1-1; D is ambiguous. V was trimmed by 7 bases and J by 1 base, leaving 10 bases between them. CDR1 is SNHLY, CDR2 FYNNEI, per germline. The CDR3 is 13 residues long. In DNA form, the CDR3 reads TGTGCCAGCATCGCAGAAACGAACACTGAAGCTTTCTTT. This codes for CASIAETNTEAFF. The full variable domain, with the rest looked up from reference TRBV2 and TRBJ1-1, is EPEVTQTPSHQVTQMGQEVILRCVPISNHLYFYWYRQILGQKVEFLVSFYNNEISEKSEIFDDQFSVERPDGSNFTLKIRSTKLEDSAMYFCASIAETNTEAFFGQGTRLTVV.

In this sample, this clonotype turned up many times. The chain combines TRBV7-3 with TRBJ1-2; TRBD1 is a possible D gene (5 bases). There are 18 residues in the CDR3. The V gene's germline CDR1 is SGHTA and CDR2 FQGTGA. Trimming took 4 bases from V and 6 from J, leaving 27 bases between them. CDR3 sequence: CASSSRLLGLGLSDGYTF. CDR3 DNA: TGTGCCAGCAGCTCTAGACTCCTTGGGCTGGGGCTATCTGATGGCTACACCTTC.

This clonotype was found many times. The rearrangement joins TRBV5-1 to TRBJ1-1; D is ambiguous. CDR3 length: 15 amino acids. In germline, CDR1 is SGHRS, CDR2 YFSETQ. V dropped 3 bases and J dropped 4 bases, with 16 bases sitting between them. In nucleotides, the CDR3 is TGCGCCAGCAGCTCCGCCGGTCAATTGGGCACTGAAGCTTTCTTT. Protein product: CASSSAGQLGTEAFF. Combining the CDR3 with reference TRBV5-1 and TRBJ1-1 gives the whole variable domain KAGVTQTPRYLIKTRGQQVTLSCSPISGHRSVSWYQQTPGQGLQFLFEYFSETQRNKGNFPGRFSGRQFSNSRSEMNVSTLELGDSALYLCASSSAGQLGTEAFFGQGTRLTVV.

The genes are TRBV3-1 and TRBJ1-5; no firm D call. The CDR3 spans 15 residues. Germline V lookup: CDR1 LGHDT, CDR2 YNNKEL (reference sequence). Trimming took off 1 base at V and 10 bases at J, with 17 bases between the two ends. CDR3 nucleotide sequence: TGTGCCAGCAGCCAAGGCAGGCACAGCCTGGGCCCCCAGCATTTT. Translation gives CASSQGRHSLGPQHF.

The chain has TRBV5-1 and TRBJ2-2; D perhaps matches TRBD2 (6 bases). The CDR3 extends over 13 amino acids. CDR1 SGHRS and CDR2 YFSETQ come from the germline V gene. Trimming took 7 bases from V and 1 from J, leaving 8 bases between them. The CDR3 DNA is TGCGCCAGCCGGGGAGGGAACACCGGGGAGCTGTTTTTT. Translation: CASRGGNTGELFF.

The sample holds many counts of this clonotype. The gene calls are TRBV6-2 or TRBV6-3 and TRBJ2-1, with 9 bases aligning to TRBD1. There are 16 residues in the CDR3. V was pared by 3 bases and J by 6 bases, with 9 bases of the junction left unmatched. Germline values: CDR1 MNHEY, CDR2 SVGEGT. The CDR3 coding sequence is TGTGCCAGCAGTTATCCTTCCGGGACAGGGACCAATGAGCAGTTCTTC. It encodes CASSYPSGTGTNEQFF.

The chain employs TRBV20-1 and TRBJ2-7; 13 bases are shared with TRBD2. Trimming at V came to 6 bases and at J to 11 bases, leaving 4 bases not matched to a gene. This CDR3 spans 11 amino acids. CDR1 is DFQATT, CDR2 SNEGSKA, per germline (reference sequence). CDR3 sequence: CSATSGGAEYF. The CDR3 DNA follows: TGCAGTGCAACTAGCGGGGGGGCGGAGTACTTC.

V gene TRBV7-2 combines with J gene TRBJ2-3; no definite D call. This CDR3 has 14 amino acids. Trimming removed 5 bases at V and 2 bases at J, with 11 bases between. The germline CDR1 and CDR2 sequences are SGHTA and FQGNSA. The CDR3 is CASSLRPPTDTQYF. The CDR3 DNA sequence: TGTGCCAGCAGCCTGAGGCCCCCCACAGATACGCAGTATTTT.

At least ten counts were recorded for this clonotype. This chain uses TRBV28 with TRBJ2-7; TRBD2 aligns across 8 bases. The ends lost 5 bases at V and 3 bases at J; junction bases unmatched: 6. CDR1 MDHEN and CDR2 SYDVKM come from the germline V gene. The CDR3 has 14 amino acids. CDR3 nucleotides: TGTGCCAGCAGTCGGGCGGGGGGCGTCTACGAGCAGTACTTC. Protein sequence: CASSRAGGVYEQYF.

In this sample, this clonotype turned up many times. The chain couples TRBV3-1 to TRBJ2-3, with D perhaps matching TRBD1 (5 bases). CDR1 and CDR2 (germline): LGHDT, YNNKEL (reference sequence). V lost 3 bases to trimming and J lost 0 bases, with 10 bases between them. This CDR3 contains 15 residues. The CDR3 loop is CASSQDTDSTDTQYF. In DNA form, the CDR3 reads TGTGCCAGCAGCCAGGACACCGATAGCACAGATACGCAGTATTTT.

In this sample, this clonotype turned up many times. The rearrangement joins TRBV4-1 to TRBJ1-1; 7 nucleotides match TRBD1. This CDR3 comprises 14 residues. Germline V gives CDR1 MGHRA, CDR2 YSYEKL. V was pared by 6 bases and J by 1 base, with 5 bases of the junction left unmatched. CDR3 DNA: TGCGCCAGCAGAAGACAGGGAGAGAACACTGAAGCTTTCTTT. This sequence encodes CASRRQGENTEAFF.

The V gene is TRBV27, the J gene TRBJ1-5, with D possibly being TRBD1 (6 bases). Germline V CDR1 and CDR2: MNHEY, SMNVEV (reference sequence). The CDR3 runs to 15 residues. Trimming stripped 4 bases from V and 2 bases from J, with 12 bases between. Here the CDR3 DNA reads TGTGCCAGCAGTTCCGGGACATCGGGCAATCAGCCCCAGCATTTT. This translates into CASSSGTSGNQPQHF.

The gene calls are TRBV6-5 and TRBJ2-2; TRBD2 matches 7 bases. V dropped 2 bases and J dropped 1; count of bases not matched to a gene: 10. Germline loops: CDR1 MNHEY, CDR2 SVGAGI. The CDR3 extends over 18 amino acids. CDR3 sequence: CASSYRLAETLNTGELFF. In DNA, the CDR3 is TGTGCCAGCAGTTACCGCCTAGCGGAAACCTTGAACACCGGGGAGCTGTTTTTT.

This clonotype has ten or more counts. The chain recombines TRBV12-3 or TRBV12-4 with TRBJ1-6; D not certain. The V and J ends lost 5 bases and 7 bases respectively, with 15 bases between them. The CDR3 length is 15 residues. The CDR3 DNA sequence: TGTGCCAGCAGTCTTCTAGGGATGTGGAATTCACCCCTCCACTTT. Residues: CASSLLGMWNSPLHF.

The V and J genes are TRBV6-5 and TRBJ2-7, with TRBD2 as a possible D gene (5 bases). Germline loops: CDR1 MNHEY, CDR2 SVGAGI. The CDR3 is 15 amino acids. The V and J ends lost 4 bases and 2 bases respectively, with 15 bases between them. The CDR3 reads CASSFTAGETYEQYF. CDR3 coding DNA: TGTGCCAGCAGTTTTACTGCCGGGGAGACCTACGAGCAGTACTTC.

This clonotype was seen a few times. The chain employs TRBV6-5 and TRBJ2-7; D gene uncertain. The CDR3 is made up of 13 amino acids. Germline assignment: CDR1 MNHEY and CDR2 SVGAGI. V was trimmed by 6 bases and J by 2 bases, leaving 11 bases between them. DNA of the CDR3: TGTGCCAGCAGCAACACCGCCGCCTACGAGCAGTACTTC. It yields the protein CASSNTAAYEQYF.

This clonotype was detected ten times or more. V usage is TRBV5-1 and J usage is TRBJ2-1; TRBD2 aligns across 11 bases. With 2 bases clipped from V and 7 bases from J, the junction kept 5 bases outside the gene matches. This CDR3 is built from 15 residues. Germline values: CDR1 SGHRS, CDR2 YFSETQ. This CDR3 is CASSFRLAGGNEQFF. The CDR3 DNA sequence: TGCGCCAGCAGCTTTCGGCTAGCGGGGGGAAATGAGCAGTTCTTC.

The chain recombines TRBV12-3 or TRBV12-4 with TRBJ1-5; tentative D call: TRBD1 (5 bases). The CDR3 has 16 residues. The V end lost 5 bases, the J end lost 1 base, and 15 bases lay between the germline ends. The CDR3 DNA is TGTGCCAGCAGTGGGGATGAGAGGGGAAGCAATCAGCCCCAGCATTTT. Residues: CASSGDERGSNQPQHF.

The table lists this clonotype with many counts. The chain is built from TRBV27 and TRBJ1-6; D is perhaps TRBD1 (5 bases). Trimming took off 1 base at V and 10 bases at J, with 17 bases between the two ends. The length of the CDR3 is 16 residues. Germline V gives CDR1 MNHEY, CDR2 SMNVEV (reference sequence). CDR3 bases: TGTGCCAGCAGTTTATTGGACACGCGGATCCCCTCACCCCTCCACTTT. Encoded protein: CASSLLDTRIPSPLHF.

V is TRBV5-1 and J is TRBJ1-6, with 9 bases lining up with TRBD1. With V trimmed by 2 bases and J by 8 bases, 5 bases remained unmatched. The CDR3 sequence is 15 residues long. Germline assignment: CDR1 SGHRS and CDR2 YFSETQ. This chain's CDR3 is CASSLMGQGDSPLHF. The CDR3 nucleotides are TGCGCCAGCAGCTTAATGGGACAGGGTGATTCACCCCTCCACTTT.